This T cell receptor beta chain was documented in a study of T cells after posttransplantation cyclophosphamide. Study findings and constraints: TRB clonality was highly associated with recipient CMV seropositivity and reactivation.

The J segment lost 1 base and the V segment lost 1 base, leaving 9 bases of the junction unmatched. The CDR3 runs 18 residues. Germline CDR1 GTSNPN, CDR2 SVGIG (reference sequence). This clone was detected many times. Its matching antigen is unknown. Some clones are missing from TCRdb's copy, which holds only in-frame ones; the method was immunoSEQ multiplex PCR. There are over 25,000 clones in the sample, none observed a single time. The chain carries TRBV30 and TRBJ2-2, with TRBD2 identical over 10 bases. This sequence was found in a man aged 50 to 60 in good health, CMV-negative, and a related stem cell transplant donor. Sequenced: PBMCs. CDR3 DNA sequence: TGTGCCTGGAGTGGGACTAGCGGACGCAAGATGAACACCGGGGAGCTGTTTTTT. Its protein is CAWSGTSGRKMNTGELFF.